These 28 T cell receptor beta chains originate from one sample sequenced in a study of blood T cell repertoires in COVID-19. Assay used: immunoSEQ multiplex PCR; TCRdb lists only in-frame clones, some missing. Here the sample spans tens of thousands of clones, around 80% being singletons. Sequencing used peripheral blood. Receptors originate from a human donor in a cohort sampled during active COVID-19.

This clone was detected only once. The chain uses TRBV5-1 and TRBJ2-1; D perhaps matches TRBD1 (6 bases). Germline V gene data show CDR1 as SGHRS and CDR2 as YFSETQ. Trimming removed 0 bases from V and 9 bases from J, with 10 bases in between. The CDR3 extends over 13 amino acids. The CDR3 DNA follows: TGCGCCAGCAGCTTGGCCCAAGGGGGTGAGCAGTTCTTC. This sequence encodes CASSLAQGGEQFF. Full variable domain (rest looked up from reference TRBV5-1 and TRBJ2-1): KAGVTQTPRYLIKTRGQQVTLSCSPISGHRSVSWYQQTPGQGLQFLFEYFSETQRNKGNFPGRFSGRQFSNSRSEMNVSTLELGDSALYLCASSLAQGGEQFFGPGTRLTVL.

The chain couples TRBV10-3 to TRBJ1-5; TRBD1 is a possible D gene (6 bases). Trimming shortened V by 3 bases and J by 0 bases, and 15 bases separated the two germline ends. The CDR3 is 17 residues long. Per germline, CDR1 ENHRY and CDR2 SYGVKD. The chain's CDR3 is CAISDLQGGTSNQPQHF. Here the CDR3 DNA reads TGTGCCATCAGTGATCTACAGGGTGGGACTAGCAATCAGCCCCAGCATTTT.

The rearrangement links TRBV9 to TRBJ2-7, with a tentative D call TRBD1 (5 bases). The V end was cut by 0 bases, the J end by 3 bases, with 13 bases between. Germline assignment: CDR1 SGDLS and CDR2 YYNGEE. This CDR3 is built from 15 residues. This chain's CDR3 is CASSVAPQGNYEQYF. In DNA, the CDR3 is TGTGCCAGCAGCGTAGCCCCCCAGGGAAACTACGAGCAGTACTTC.

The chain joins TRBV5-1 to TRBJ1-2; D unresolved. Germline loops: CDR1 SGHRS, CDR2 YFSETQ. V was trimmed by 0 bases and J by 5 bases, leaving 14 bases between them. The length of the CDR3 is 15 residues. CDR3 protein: CASSLADGFGYGYTF. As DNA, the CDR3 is TGCGCCAGCAGCTTGGCCGACGGCTTCGGGTATGGCTACACCTTC.

This chain's CDR3 is CASSLGQNTEAFF. DNA for the CDR3: TGTGCCAGCAGTTTAGGGCAGAACACTGAAGCTTTCTTT. The chain links TRBV27 to TRBJ1-1; D gene ambiguous. The germline CDR1 and CDR2 sequences are MNHEY and SMNVEV (reference sequence). Between the trimmed V and J ends, which lost 2 bases and 1 base, there was a span of 5 bases. The CDR3 extends over 13 amino acids.

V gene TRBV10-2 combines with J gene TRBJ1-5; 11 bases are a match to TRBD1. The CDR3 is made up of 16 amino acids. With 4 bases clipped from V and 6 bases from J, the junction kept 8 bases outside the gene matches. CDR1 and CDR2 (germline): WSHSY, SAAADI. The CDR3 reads CASSGGGTGGSQPQHF. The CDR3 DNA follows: TGCGCCAGCAGTGGGGGCGGGACAGGGGGTTCTCAGCCCCAGCATTTT.

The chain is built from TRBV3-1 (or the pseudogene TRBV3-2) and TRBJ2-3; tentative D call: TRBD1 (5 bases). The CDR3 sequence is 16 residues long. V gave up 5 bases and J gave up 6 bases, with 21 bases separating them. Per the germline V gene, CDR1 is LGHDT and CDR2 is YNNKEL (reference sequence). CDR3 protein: CASSTQQAGPTDTQYF. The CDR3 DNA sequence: TGTGCCAGCAGCACCCAGCAAGCAGGGCCCACTGATACGCAGTATTTT.

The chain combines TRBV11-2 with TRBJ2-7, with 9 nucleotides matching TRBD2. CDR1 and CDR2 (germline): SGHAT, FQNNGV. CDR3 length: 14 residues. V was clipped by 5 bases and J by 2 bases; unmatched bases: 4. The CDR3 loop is CASSQAGGTYEQYF. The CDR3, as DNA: TGTGCCAGCAGCCAAGCGGGGGGTACCTACGAGCAGTACTTC.

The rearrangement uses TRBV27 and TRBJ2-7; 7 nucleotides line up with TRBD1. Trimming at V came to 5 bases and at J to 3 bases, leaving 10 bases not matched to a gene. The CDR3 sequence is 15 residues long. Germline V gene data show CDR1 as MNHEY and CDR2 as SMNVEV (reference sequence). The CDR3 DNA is TGTGCCAGCAGTCTACGGACAGGTAGGATCTACGAGCAGTACTTC. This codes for CASSLRTGRIYEQYF.

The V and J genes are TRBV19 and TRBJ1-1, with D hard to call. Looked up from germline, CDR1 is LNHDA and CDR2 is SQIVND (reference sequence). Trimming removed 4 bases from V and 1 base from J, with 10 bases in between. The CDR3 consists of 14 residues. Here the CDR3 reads CASSRIGGNTEAFF. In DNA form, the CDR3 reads TGTGCCAGTAGTAGGATCGGCGGGAACACTGAAGCTTTCTTT.

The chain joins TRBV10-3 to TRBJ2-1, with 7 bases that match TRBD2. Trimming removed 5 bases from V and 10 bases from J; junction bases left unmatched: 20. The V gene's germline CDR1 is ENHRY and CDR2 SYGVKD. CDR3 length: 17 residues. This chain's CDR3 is CAISRGGVAGVPKEQFF. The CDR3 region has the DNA TGTGCCATCAGTCGAGGTGGGGTAGCGGGCGTGCCTAAAGAGCAGTTCTTC.

CDR3 sequence reads: CASSVRQGGGANVLTF. DNA of the CDR3: TGTGCCAGCAGTGTAAGACAGGGCGGTGGGGCCAACGTCCTGACTTTC. V is TRBV6-1 and J is TRBJ2-6; 7 bases match TRBD1. With V trimmed by 4 bases and J by 3 bases, 6 bases remained unmatched. The germline gives CDR1 MNHNS, CDR2 SASEGT. This CDR3 is built from 16 residues.

The CDR3 region has the DNA TGCGCCAGCAGCCAAGAGAAGGGGGCGGGCACAGATACGCAGTATTTT. It codes for CASSQEKGAGTDTQYF. The chain combines TRBV4-3 with TRBJ2-3; TRBD1 agrees at 7 bases. CDR3 length equals 16 residues. Per germline, CDR1 LGHNA and CDR2 YSLEER. Trimming removed 0 bases from V and 1 base from J; junction bases left unmatched: 4.

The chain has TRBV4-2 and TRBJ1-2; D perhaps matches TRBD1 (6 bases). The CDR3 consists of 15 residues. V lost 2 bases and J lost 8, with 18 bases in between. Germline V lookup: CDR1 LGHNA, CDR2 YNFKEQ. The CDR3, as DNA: TGTGCCAGCAGCCAAACGACAGGCAACCTAGGCGGCTACACCTTC. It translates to CASSQTTGNLGGYTF.

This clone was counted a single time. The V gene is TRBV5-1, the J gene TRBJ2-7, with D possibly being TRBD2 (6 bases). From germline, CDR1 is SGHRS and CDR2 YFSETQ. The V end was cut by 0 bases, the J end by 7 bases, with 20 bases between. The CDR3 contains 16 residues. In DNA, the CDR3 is TGCGCCAGCAGCTTGGGCCGGGCGGGGATGCTGGGGGAGCAGTACTTC. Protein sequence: CASSLGRAGMLGEQYF.

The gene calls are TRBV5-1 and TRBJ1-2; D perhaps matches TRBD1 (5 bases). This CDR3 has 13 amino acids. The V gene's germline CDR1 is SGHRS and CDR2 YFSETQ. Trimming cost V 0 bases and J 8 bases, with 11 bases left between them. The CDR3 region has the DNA TGCGCCAGCAGCTTGGAGGCAGGGTGGGGCTACACCTTC. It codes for CASSLEAGWGYTF.

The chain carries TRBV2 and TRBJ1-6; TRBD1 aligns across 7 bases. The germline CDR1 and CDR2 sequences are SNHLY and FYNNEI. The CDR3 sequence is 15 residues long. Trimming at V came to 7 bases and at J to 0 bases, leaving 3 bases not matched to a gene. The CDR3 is CASKGASSYNSPLHF. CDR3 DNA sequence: TGTGCCAGCAAGGGGGCGAGCTCCTATAATTCACCCCTCCACTTT.

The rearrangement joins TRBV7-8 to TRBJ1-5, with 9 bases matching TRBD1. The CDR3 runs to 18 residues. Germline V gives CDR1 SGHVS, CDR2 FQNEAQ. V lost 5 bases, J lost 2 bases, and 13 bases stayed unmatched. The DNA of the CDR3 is TGTGCCAGCAGCCCCAAGTGGGGGACAGGGCTTGGCAATCAGCCCCAGCATTTT. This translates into CASSPKWGTGLGNQPQHF.

In nucleotides, the CDR3 is TGCAGCGTAGCACCAGGGGGCCCCGAAGCTTTCTTT. It yields the protein CSVAPGGPEAFF. The chain combines TRBV29-1 with TRBJ1-1, with 8 positions matching TRBD1. Germline trimming cut 6 bases from V and 8 bases from J; bases unmatched to any gene: 8. The CDR3 contains 12 residues. Germline values: CDR1 SQVTM, CDR2 ANQGSEA.

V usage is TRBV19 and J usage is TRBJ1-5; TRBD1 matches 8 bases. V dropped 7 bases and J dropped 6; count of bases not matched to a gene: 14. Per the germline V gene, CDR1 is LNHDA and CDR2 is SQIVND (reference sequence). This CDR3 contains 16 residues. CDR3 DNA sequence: TGTGCCAGTACCACAATCACAGGGGGAGTTAGTCAGCCCCAGCATTTT. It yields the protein CASTTITGGVSQPQHF.

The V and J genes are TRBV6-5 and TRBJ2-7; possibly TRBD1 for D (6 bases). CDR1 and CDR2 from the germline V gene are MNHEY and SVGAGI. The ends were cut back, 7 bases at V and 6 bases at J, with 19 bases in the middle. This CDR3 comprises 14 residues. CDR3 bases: TGTGCCAGCACCGTCGAGACAGGCATCGGCGAGCAGTACTTC. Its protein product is CASTVETGIGEQYF.

The CDR3, as DNA: TGTGCCAGCTCACCGATACAGGGCAGTCAGCCCCAGCATTTT. It specifies CASSPIQGSQPQHF. The chain couples TRBV18 to TRBJ1-5; weak D call: TRBD1 (6 bases). Trimming pared 3 bases from V and 6 bases from J, leaving 12 bases between. This CDR3 region has 14 residues. Germline V gene data show CDR1 as KGHSH and CDR2 as LQKENI.

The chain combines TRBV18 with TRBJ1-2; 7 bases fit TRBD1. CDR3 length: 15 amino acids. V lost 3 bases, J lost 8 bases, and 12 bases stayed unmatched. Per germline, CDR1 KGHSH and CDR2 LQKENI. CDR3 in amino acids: CASSPNTGASAGYTF. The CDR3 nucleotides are TGTGCCAGCTCACCTAATACAGGGGCTTCGGCCGGCTACACCTTC.

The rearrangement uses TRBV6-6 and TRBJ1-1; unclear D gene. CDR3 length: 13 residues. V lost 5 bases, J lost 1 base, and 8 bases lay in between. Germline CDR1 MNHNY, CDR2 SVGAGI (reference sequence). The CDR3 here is CASSRTGNTEAFF. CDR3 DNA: TGTGCCAGCAGTCGGACGGGGAACACTGAAGCTTTCTTT.

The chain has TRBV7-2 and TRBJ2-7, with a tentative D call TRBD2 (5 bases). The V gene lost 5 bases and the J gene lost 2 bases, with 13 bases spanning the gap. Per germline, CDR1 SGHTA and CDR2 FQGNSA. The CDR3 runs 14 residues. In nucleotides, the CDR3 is TGTGCCAGCAGCCCAGTGGGGAGAGCCTACGAGCAGTACTTC. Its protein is CASSPVGRAYEQYF. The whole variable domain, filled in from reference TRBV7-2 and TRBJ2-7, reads GAGVSQSPSNKVTEKGKDVELRCDPISGHTALYWYRQSLGQGLEFLIYFQGNSAPDKSGLPSDRFSAERTGGSVSTLTIQRTQQEDSAVYLCASSPVGRAYEQYFGPGTRLTVT.

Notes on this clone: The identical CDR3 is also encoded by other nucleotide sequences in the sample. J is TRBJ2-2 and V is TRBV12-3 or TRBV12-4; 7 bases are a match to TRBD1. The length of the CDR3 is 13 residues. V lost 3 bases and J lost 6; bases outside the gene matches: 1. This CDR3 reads CASSFQGAGELFF. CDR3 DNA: TGTGCCAGCAGTTTCCAGGGGGCCGGGGAGCTGTTTTTT.

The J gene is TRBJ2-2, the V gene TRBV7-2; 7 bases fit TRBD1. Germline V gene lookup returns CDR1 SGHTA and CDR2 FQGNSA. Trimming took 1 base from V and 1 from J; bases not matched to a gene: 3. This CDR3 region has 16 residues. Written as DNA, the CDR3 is TGTGCCAGCAGCTTAGGGGGACAGAGGAACACCGGGGAGCTGTTTTTT. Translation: CASSLGGQRNTGELFF. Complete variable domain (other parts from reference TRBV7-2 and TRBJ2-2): GAGVSQSPSNKVTEKGKDVELRCDPISGHTALYWYRQSLGQGLEFLIYFQGNSAPDKSGLPSDRFSAERTGGSVSTLTIQRTQQEDSAVYLCASSLGGQRNTGELFFGEGSRLTVL.

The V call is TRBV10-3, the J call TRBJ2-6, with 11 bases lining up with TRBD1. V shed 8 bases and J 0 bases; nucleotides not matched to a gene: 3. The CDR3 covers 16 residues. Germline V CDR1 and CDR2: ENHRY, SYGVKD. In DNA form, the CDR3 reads TGTGCCATCGGGGGGACAGGGGGCTCTGGGGCCAACGTCCTGACTTTC. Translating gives CAIGGTGGSGANVLTF.